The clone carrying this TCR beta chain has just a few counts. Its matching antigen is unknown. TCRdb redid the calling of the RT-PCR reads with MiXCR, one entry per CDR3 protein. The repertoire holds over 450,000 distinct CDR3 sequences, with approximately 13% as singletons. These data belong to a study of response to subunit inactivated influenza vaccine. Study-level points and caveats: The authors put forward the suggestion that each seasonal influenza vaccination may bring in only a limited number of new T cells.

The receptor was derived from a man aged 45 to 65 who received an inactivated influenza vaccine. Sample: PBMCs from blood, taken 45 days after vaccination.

CDR3 sequence (DNA): TGCGCCAGCAGCTATCGACCGAATCAGCCCCAGCATTTT. It encodes CASSYRPNQPQHF. The V gene is TRBV5-1, the J gene TRBJ1-5, with D unresolved. Trimming stripped 3 bases from V and 4 bases from J, with 8 bases between. The CDR3 has 13 amino acids. In germline, CDR1 is SGHRS, CDR2 YFSETQ.